Listed below are T cell receptor beta chains from one sample, sequenced in a study of blood T cells in healthy people across ages. TCRdb recomputed calls from the 5' RACE reads with MiXCR, one row per CDR3 protein. The sample holds 750,000 to 950,000 distinct CDR3 sequences, roughly 28% seen once. These data were also filed under a second study, of T cells of mothers and their children.

The sequenced sample consisted of blood. Every receptor here comes from a woman in her 40s in good health. CDR3s include the opening cysteine and the closing phenylalanine or tryptophan. D genes are given only for firm matches. Expanded clones are given a class, and other clones once, few, many or no size at all.

D gene	clone size	V gene	J gene	CDR3 DNA	CDR3 protein
TRBD1	many	TRBV7-2	TRBJ2-7	TGTGCCAGCAGCTTGCACGGGACAGTTAACGAGCAGTACTTC	CASSLHGTVNEQYF
.	.	TRBV7-9	TRBJ2-7	TGTGCCACCCAGGGTGACTACGAGCAGTACTTC	CATQGDYEQYF
.	.	TRBV7-2	TRBJ2-4	TGTGCCGGCAGCCCATCAGGGGCCGGTGCAAACATTCAGTACTTC	CAGSPSGAGANIQYF
.	.	TRBV27	TRBJ1-5	TGTGCCAGCAGTTTGAGGGGTACAAATCAGCCCCAGCATTTT	CASSLRGTNQPQHF
.	.	TRBV7-2	TRBJ2-2	TGTGCCTGGGCGGAACCCCCCGGGGAGCTGTTTTTT	CAWAEPPGELFF
.	many	TRBV29-1	TRBJ2-3	TGCAGCGCTTTTCAGGGCGGGAAGATTTCAGATACGCAGTATTTT	CSAFQGGKISDTQYF
.	.	TRBV28	TRBJ2-3	TGTGCCAGCGACGGAGCGCGGGATACGCAGTATTTT	CASDGARDTQYF
.	.	TRBV27	TRBJ2-3	TGTGCCAGCAGTTTATCCGGCAGGTCGGCGGGAAGAAATACGCAGTATTTT	CASSLSGRSAGRNTQYF
.	many	TRBV29-1	TRBJ2-1	TGCAGCGTTGAGGCTTTGGGGGCCGCCGTGGGGACCTACAATGAGCAGTTCTTC	CSVEALGAAVGTYNEQFF
.	many	TRBV18	TRBJ2-7	TGTGCCAGCTCACCCTCCAGGGACTACGAGCAGTACTTC	CASSPSRDYEQYF
.	.	TRBV11-2	TRBJ2-5	TGTGCCAGCAGCCCGACCGAAGTGTCGCGGGAGACCCAGTACTTC	CASSPTEVSRETQYF
.	.	TRBV6-6	TRBJ2-2	TGTGCCAGCAGTTACGAAGGGACCGGGACCGGGGAGCTGTTTTTT	CASSYEGTGTGELFF
TRBD1	many	TRBV28	TRBJ2-5	TGTGCCAGCAGCTGGGACAGGGTCCAAGAGACCCAGTACTTC	CASSWDRVQETQYF
TRBD1	.	TRBV28	TRBJ1-5	TGTGCCAGCAGGCGGACAGGAATACAGCCCCAGCATTTT	CASRRTGIQPQHF
.	.	TRBV7-2	TRBJ1-2	TGTGCCAGCAGCTTTACCGACAGACCCTATGGCTACACCTTC	CASSFTDRPYGYTF
.	.	TRBV4-3	TRBJ1-1	TGCGCCAGCAGCCAGGATGATTTGAGGGTGAACACTGAAGCTTTCTTT	CASSQDDLRVNTEAFF
.	.	TRBV21-1	TRBJ2-3	TGTGCCAGCACCCCGAGGGAACGGGGGCTCGCAGGGGATACGCAGTATTTT	CASTPRERGLAGDTQYF
.	few	TRBV4-3	TRBJ1-2	TGCGCCAGCAGCCAAGCATCGTCGACCTATGGCTACACCTTC	CASSQASSTYGYTF
.	.	TRBV28	TRBJ1-5	TGTGCCAGCAGTTCCTACGTGGGGACGCCCCAGCATTTT	CASSSYVGTPQHF
.	.	TRBV7-2	TRBJ1-2	TGTGCCAGCAGCAGGGAGGGCTATGGCTACACCTTC	CASSREGYGYTF
TRBD1	few	TRBV24-1	TRBJ1-5	TGTGCCACCAGTGATTCTTGGACAGGGGGTCAGCCCCAGCATTTT	CATSDSWTGGQPQHF
.	.	TRBV20-1	TRBJ2-1	TGCAGTACTCCCGGACCCTACAATGAGCAGTTCTTC	CSTPGPYNEQFF
TRBD2	.	TRBV28	TRBJ2-1	TGTGCCAGCAGTTCGGGGGGACGATGGCGGACCTACAATGAGCAGTTCTTC	CASSSGGRWRTYNEQFF
TRBD1	.	TRBV24-1	TRBJ1-2	TGTGCCACCAGCCCAGGGGGGGGCGCGGACTATGGCTACACCTTC	CATSPGGGADYGYTF
TRBD1	.	TRBV7-9	TRBJ2-7	TGTGCCAGCAGCGCGCGGGACAGGACCTACGAGCAGTACTTC	CASSARDRTYEQYF
TRBD1	.	TRBV29-1	TRBJ1-1	TGCAGCGTTGCATCGACAGGGGCCAGTACTGAAGCTTTCTTT	CSVASTGASTEAFF
.	.	TRBV6-2/TRBV6-3	TRBJ1-5	TGTGCCAGCAGTTACGGGCCAGGTGGGGCGCCCCAGCATTTT	CASSYGPGGAPQHF
.	few	TRBV16	TRBJ1-2	TGTGCCAGCAGCCAATCTCGTAACTATGGCTACACCTTC	CASSQSRNYGYTF